Only a few counts were recorded for the clone carrying this T cell receptor (beta chain). The antigen is unknown. Germline loops: CDR1 SGHDT, CDR2 YYEEEE. This CDR3 region has 16 residues. V was shortened by 3 bases and J by 3 bases, with 16 bases between the two germline ends. The data derive from a study of cytomegalovirus exposure and HLA in healthy donors. As for the study in general: Among roughly 180 million T cells, an earlier analysis found roughly 120 million unique TCR beta sequences.

PCR used 60 Vbeta primers and 13 Jbeta primers. The method was immunoSEQ multiplex PCR; TCRdb's version includes in-frame clones alone and lacks a portion of them. The sample contains about 180,000 clones, around four fifths of which appear only once. Points from the study as a whole: HLA alleles showed associations with 16,951 TCR beta sequences in a later analysis, at a 0.05 false discovery rate. Cytomegalovirus-associated status was assigned to more than 150 TCR beta chains. Some public TCRs appeared in many individuals, while most sequences were rare.

This TCR was sampled from a boy younger than 10 in good health and CMV-seronegative. Specimen: PBMCs. V is TRBV5-6 and J is TRBJ2-1; TRBD2 might be the D (5 bases). CDR3 region: CASSWPASTIYNEQFF. CDR3 sequence (DNA): TGTGCCAGCAGCTGGCCCGCTAGCACAATCTACAATGAGCAGTTCTTC.